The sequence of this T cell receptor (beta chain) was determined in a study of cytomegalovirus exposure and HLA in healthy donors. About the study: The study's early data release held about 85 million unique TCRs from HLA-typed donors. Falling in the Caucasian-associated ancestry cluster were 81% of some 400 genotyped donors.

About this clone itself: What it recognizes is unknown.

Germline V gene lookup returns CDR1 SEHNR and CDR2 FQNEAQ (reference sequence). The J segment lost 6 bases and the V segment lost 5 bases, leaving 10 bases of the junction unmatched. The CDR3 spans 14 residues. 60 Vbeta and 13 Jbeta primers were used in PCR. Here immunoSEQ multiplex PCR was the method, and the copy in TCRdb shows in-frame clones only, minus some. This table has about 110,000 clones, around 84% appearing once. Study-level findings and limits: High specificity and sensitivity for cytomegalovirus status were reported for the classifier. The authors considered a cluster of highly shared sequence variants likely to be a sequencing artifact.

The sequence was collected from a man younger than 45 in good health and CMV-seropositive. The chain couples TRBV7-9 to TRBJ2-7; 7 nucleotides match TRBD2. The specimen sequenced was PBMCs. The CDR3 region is CASSERAGVGEQYV. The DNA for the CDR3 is TGTGCCAGCAGCGAGCGCGCGGGGGTAGGCGAGCAGTACGTC.